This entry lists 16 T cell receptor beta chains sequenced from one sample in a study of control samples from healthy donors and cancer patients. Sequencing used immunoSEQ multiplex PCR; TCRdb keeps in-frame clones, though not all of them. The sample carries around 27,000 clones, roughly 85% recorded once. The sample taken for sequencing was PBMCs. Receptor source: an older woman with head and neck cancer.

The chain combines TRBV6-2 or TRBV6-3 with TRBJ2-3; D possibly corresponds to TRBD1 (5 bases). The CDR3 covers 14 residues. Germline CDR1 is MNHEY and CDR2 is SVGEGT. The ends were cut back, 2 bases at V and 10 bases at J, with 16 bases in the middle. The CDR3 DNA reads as TGTGCCAGCAGTTACGAACAGGTCCAAAAGGCGCAGTATTTT. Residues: CASSYEQVQKAQYF.

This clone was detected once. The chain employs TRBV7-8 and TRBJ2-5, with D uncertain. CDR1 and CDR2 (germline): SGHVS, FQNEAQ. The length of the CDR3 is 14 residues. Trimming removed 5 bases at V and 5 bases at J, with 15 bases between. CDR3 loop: CASSQGPRWETQYF. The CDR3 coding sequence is TGTGCCAGCAGCCAAGGGCCCCGATGGGAGACCCAGTACTTC.

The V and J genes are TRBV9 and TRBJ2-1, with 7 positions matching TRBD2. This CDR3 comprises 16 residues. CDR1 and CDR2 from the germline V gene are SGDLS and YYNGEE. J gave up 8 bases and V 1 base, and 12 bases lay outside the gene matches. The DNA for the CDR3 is TGTGCCAGCAGCGTACTTCAGGGAGGGTCAAGCGATGAGCAGTTCTTC. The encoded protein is CASSVLQGGSSDEQFF.

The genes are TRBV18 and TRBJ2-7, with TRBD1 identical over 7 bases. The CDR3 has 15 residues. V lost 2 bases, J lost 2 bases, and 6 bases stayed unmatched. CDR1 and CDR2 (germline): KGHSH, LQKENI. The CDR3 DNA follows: TGTGCCAGCTCACCAGCGGCAGGGGGACCCTACGAGCAGTACTTC. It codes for CASSPAAGGPYEQYF.

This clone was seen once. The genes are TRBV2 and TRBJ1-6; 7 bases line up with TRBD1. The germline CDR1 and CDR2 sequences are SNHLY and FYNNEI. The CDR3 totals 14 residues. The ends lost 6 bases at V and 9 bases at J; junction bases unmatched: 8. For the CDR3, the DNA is TGTGCCAGCAGCCTCCGGGACAGCAGTTCACCCCTCCACTTT. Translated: CASSLRDSSSPLHF.

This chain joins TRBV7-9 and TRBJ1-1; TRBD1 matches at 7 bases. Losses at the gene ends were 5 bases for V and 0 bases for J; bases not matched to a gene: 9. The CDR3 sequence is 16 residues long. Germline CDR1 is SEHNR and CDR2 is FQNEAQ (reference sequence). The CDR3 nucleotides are TGTGCCAGCAGCCCCCGGGACAGATTAATGAACACTGAAGCTTTCTTT. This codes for CASSPRDRLMNTEAFF.

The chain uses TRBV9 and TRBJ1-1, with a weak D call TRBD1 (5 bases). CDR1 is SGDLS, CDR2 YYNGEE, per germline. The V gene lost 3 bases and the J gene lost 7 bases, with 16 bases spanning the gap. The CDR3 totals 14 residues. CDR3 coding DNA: TGTGCCAGCAGCGCTAGCCGGGACTCTGGTGAAGCTTTCTTT. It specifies CASSASRDSGEAFF.

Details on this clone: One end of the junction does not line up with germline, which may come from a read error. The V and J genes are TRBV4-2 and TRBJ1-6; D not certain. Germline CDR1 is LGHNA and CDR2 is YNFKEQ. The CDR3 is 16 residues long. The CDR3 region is CASSEESGLGNSPLHF. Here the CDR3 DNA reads TGTGCCAGCAGCGAAGAATCTGGTTTAGGGAATTCACCCCTCCACTTT.

The CDR3 sequence is CASSEKGETGELFF. The CDR3 region has the DNA TGTGCCAGCAGTGAAAAGGGAGAAACCGGGGAGCTGTTTTTT. The V gene is TRBV6-1, the J gene TRBJ2-2, with D possibly matching TRBD2 (5 bases). CDR3 size: 14 residues. Germline V gene data show CDR1 as MNHNS and CDR2 as SASEGT. V lost 2 bases and J 5 bases, leaving 9 bases between the germline ends.

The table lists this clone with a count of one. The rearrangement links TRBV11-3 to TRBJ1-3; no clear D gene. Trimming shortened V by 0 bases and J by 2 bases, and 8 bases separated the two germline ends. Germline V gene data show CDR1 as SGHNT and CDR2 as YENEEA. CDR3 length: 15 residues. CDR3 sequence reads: CASSLDRGAGNTIYF. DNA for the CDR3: TGTGCCAGCAGCTTAGATCGCGGCGCTGGAAACACCATATATTTT.

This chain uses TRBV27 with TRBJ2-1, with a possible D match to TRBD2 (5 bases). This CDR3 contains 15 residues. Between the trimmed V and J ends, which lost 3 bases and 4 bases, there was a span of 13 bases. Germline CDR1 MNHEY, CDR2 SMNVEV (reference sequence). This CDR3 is CASSLEEPRYNEQFF. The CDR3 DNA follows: TGTGCCAGCAGTTTGGAGGAGCCTAGGTACAATGAGCAGTTCTTC.

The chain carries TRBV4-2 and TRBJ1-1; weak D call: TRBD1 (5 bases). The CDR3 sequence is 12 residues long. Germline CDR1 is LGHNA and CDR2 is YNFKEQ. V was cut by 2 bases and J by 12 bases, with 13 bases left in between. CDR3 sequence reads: CASSQSGTRTFF. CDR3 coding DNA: TGTGCCAGCAGCCAATCAGGGACTCGAACTTTCTTT.

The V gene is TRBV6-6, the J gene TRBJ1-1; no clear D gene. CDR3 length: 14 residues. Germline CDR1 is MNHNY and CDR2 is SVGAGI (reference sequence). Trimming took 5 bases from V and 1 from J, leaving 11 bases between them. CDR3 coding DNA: TGTGCCAGCAGTCACCCTTCGCCGAACACTGAAGCTTTCTTT. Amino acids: CASSHPSPNTEAFF.

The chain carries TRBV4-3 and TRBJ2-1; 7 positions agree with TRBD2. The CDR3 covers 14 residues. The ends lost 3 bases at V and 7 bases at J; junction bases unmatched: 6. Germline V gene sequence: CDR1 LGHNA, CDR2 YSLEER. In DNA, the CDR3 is TGCGCCAGCAGCCACAACGGACTAGGGAATGAGCAGTTCTTC. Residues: CASSHNGLGNEQFF.

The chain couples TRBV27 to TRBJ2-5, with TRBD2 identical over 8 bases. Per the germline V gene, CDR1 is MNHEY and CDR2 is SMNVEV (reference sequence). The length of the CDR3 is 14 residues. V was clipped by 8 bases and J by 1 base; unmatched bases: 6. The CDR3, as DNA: TGTGCCAGCTCCTCCAGCGGGAGCCAAGAGACCCAGTACTTC. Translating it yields CASSSSGSQETQYF.

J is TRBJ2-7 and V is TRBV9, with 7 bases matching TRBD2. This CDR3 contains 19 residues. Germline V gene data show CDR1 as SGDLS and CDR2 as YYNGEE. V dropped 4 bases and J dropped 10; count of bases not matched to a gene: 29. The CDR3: CASSPGGQGGGAGSFRQYF. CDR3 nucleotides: TGTGCCAGCAGCCCCGGTGGGCAGGGAGGCGGAGCGGGAAGTTTCAGACAGTACTTC. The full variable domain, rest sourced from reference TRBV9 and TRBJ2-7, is DSGVTQTPKHLITATGQRVTLRCSPRSGDLSVYWYQQSLDQGLQFLIQYYNGEERAKGNILERFSAQQFPDLHSELNLSSLELGDSALYFCASSPGGQGGGAGSFRQYFGPGTRLTVT.